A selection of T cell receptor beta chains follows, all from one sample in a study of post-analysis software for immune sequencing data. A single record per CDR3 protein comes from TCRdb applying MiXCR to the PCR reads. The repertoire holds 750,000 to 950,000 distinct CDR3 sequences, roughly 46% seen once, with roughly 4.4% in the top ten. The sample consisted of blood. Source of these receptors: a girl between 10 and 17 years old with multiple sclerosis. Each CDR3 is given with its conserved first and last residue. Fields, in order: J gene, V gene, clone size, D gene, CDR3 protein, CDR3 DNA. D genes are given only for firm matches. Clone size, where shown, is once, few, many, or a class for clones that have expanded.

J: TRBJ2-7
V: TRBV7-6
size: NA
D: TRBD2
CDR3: CASSKSGSPYEQYF
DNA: TGTGCCAGCAGCAAAAGCGGGAGTCCCTACGAGCAGTACTTC

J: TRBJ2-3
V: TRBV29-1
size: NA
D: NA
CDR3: CSVVGRGTDTQYF
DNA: TGCAGCGTTGTCGGACGAGGCACAGATACGCAGTATTTT

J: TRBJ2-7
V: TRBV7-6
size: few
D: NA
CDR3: CASSLRDPRDGSYEQYF
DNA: TGTGCCAGCAGCTTAAGGGACCCCCGGGACGGCTCCTACGAGCAGTACTTC

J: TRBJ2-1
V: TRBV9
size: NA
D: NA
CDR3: CASSVGGGGSNEQFF
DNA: TGTGCCAGCAGCGTAGGAGGGGGGGGTTCCAATGAGCAGTTCTTC

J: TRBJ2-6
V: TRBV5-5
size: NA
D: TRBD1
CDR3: CASSLRNPGQADVLTF
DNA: TGTGCCAGCAGCTTACGGAACCCGGGACAGGCCGACGTCCTGACTTTC

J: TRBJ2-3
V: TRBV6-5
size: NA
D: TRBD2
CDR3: CASSSGAGATDTQYF
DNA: TGTGCCAGCAGTTCCGGAGCGGGAGCCACAGATACGCAGTATTTT

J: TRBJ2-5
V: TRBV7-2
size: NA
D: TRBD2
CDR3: CASSLVQWTSGRARETQYF
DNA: TGTGCCAGCAGCTTAGTCCAGTGGACTAGCGGGAGGGCCCGGGAGACCCAGTACTTC

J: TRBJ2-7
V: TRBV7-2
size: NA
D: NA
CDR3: CASTRGGIAYEQYF
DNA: TGTGCCAGCACCCGAGGAGGGATTGCCTACGAGCAGTACTTC

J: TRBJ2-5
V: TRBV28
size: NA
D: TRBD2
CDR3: CASSLGLAGGQTQYF
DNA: TGTGCCAGCAGTTTAGGACTAGCGGGTGGGCAGACCCAGTACTTC

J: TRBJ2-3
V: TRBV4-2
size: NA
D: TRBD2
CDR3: CASSQEFSGNPDTQYF
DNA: TGTGCCAGCAGCCAAGAATTTAGCGGGAACCCAGATACGCAGTATTTT

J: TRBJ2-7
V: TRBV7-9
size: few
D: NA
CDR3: CASSDSPTYEQYF
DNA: TGTGCCAGCAGCGATTCGCCGACCTACGAGCAGTACTTC

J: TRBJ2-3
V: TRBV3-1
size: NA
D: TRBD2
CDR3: CASSPPHRMGGSGSDTQYF
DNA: TGTGCCAGCAGCCCCCCCCATAGAATGGGCGGGAGTGGATCAGATACGCAGTATTTT

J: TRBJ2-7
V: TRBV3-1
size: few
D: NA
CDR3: CASSHDPRQASYEQYF
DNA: TGTGCCAGCAGCCATGACCCCCGGCAGGCTTCCTACGAGCAGTACTTC

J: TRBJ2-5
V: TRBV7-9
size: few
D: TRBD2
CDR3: CASSTPGLDRETQYF
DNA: TGTGCCAGCAGCACGCCGGGACTAGATAGAGAGACCCAGTACTTC

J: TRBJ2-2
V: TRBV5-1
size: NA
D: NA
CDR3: CASSFFPGTISTGELFF
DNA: TGCGCCAGCAGCTTCTTTCCAGGGACGATTAGCACCGGGGAGCTGTTTTTT

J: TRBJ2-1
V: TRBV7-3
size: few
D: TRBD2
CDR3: CASSPGTSGPYNEQFF
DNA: TGTGCCAGCAGCCCAGGGACTAGCGGACCCTACAATGAGCAGTTCTTC

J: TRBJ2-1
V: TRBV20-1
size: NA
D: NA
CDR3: CSARWYNEQFF
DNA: TGCAGTGCTAGGTGGTACAATGAGCAGTTCTTC

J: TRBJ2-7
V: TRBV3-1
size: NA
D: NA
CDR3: CASSQEDRSYEQYF
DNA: TGTGCCAGCAGCCAAGAGGACCGCTCCTACGAGCAGTACTTC

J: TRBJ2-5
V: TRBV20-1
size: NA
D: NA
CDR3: CSAGTYGYEQHF
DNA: TGCAGTGCTGGCACCTACGGTTACGAGCAGCACTTC

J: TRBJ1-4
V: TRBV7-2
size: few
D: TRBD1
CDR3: CASSLDRLNEKLFF
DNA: TGTGCCAGCAGCCTGGACAGGCTTAATGAAAAACTGTTTTTT

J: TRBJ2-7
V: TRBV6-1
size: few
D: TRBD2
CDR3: CASSPRASGSYEQYF
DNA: TGTGCCAGCAGCCCTAGGGCTAGCGGGAGTTACGAGCAGTACTTC

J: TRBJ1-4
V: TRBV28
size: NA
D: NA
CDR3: CASSPGPINEKLFF
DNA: TGTGCCAGCAGTCCGGGACCAATTAATGAAAAACTGTTTTTT

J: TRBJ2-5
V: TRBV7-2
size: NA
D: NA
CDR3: CASSPFFYETQYF
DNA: TGTGCCAGCAGCCCCTTCTTTTATGAGACCCAGTACTTC

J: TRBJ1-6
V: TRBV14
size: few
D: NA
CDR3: CASSQDGAYNSPLHF
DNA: TGTGCCAGCAGCCAAGACGGGGCTTATAATTCACCCCTCCACTTT

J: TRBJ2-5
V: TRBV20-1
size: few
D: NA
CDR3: CSAFTDYQETQYF
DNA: TGCAGTGCTTTTACGGATTACCAAGAGACCCAGTACTTC

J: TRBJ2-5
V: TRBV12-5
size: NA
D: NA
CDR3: CASGRGIRETQYF
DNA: TGTGCTAGTGGTCGGGGTATCAGGGAGACCCAGTACTTC

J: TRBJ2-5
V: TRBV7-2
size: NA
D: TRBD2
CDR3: CASSLVSSGGNKEQYF
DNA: TGTGCCAGCAGCTTAGTGTCTAGCGGGGGTAATAAGGAGCAGTACTTC

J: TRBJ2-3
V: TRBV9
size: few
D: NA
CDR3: CASSASGRGADTQYF
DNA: TGTGCCAGTAGTGCTTCGGGCAGGGGAGCAGATACGCAGTATTTT

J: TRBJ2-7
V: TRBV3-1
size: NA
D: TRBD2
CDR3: CASSQGGLAVYEQYF
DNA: TGTGCCAGCAGCCAGGGTGGACTAGCGGTCTACGAGCAGTACTTC

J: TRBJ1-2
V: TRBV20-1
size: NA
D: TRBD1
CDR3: CSFIRPGQGGKLGGYTF
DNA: TGCAGCTTTATAAGACCGGGACAGGGAGGGAAGTTGGGTGGCTACACCTTC

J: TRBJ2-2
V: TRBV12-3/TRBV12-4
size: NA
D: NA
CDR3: CARPGDTGELFF
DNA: TGTGCCAGACCAGGAGACACCGGGGAGCTGTTTTTT

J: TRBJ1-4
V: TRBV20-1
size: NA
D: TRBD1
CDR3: CSASDRTGSNEKLFF
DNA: TGCAGTGCTAGTGACAGGACAGGGAGTAATGAAAAACTGTTTTTT

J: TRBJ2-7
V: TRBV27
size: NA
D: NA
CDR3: CASSLARVGYEQYF
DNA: TGTGCCAGCAGTTTAGCGAGGGTTGGCTACGAGCAGTACTTC

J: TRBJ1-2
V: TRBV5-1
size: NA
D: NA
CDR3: CASSLRGAFGYTF
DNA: TGCGCCAGCAGCTTGAGGGGCGCGTTTGGCTACACCTTC

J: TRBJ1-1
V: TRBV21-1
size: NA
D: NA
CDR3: CASSKGGTEAFF
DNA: TGTGCCAGCAGCAAAGGGGGGACTGAAGCTTTCTTT

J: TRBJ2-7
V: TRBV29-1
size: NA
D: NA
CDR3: CSVAMQGGYEQYF
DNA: TGCAGCGTTGCAATGCAGGGTGGGTACGAGCAGTACTTC

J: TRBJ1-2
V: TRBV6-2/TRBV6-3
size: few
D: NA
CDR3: CASSFWDQNGYTF
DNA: TGTGCCAGCAGTTTCTGGGACCAGAATGGCTACACCTTC

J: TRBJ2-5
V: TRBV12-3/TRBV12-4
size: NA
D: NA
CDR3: CASSSTSQETQYF
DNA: TGTGCCAGCAGTTCCACGTCACAAGAGACCCAGTACTTC

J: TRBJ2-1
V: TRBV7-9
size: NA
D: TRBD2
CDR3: CASTIGGAPGNEQFF
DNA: TGTGCCAGCACCATCGGGGGGGCACCAGGCAATGAGCAGTTCTTC

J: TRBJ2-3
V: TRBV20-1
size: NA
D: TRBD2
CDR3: CSAPTRGGRGSTDTQYF
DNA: TGCAGTGCTCCGACCAGAGGCGGGAGGGGTAGCACAGATACGCAGTATTTT

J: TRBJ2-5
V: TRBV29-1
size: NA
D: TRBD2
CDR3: CSVPTSGRAFYNEQYF
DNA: TGCAGCGTACCTACTAGCGGGAGGGCCTTCTATAATGAGCAGTACTTC

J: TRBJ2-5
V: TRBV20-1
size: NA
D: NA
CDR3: CSARDIRSPRDPETQYF
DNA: TGCAGTGCTAGAGATATTAGGTCCCCGAGGGACCCAGAGACCCAGTACTTC

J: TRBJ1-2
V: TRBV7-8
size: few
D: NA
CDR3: CASSLRDGYGYTF
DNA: TGTGCCAGCAGCTTACGGGACGGCTATGGCTACACCTTC

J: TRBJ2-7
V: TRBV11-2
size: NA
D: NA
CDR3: CASSLGWLNYEQYF
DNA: TGTGCCAGCAGCTTAGGTTGGCTAAACTACGAGCAGTACTTC

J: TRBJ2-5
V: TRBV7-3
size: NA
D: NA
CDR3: CTSSLTRAETQYF
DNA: TGTACCAGCAGCTTAACCAGGGCCGAGACCCAGTACTTC

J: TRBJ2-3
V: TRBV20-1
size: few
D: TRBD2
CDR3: CSAITSGRFTDTQYF
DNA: TGCAGTGCGATCACTAGCGGGAGGTTCACAGATACGCAGTATTTT

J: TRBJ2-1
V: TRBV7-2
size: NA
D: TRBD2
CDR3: CASSLDASGTSNEQFF
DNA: TGTGCCAGCAGCTTAGACGCTAGCGGGACGTCAAATGAGCAGTTCTTC

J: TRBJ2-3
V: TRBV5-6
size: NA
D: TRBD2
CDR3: CASSEPRLAGGNTQYF
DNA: TGTGCCAGCAGCGAACCAAGACTAGCGGGAGGGAATACGCAGTATTTT

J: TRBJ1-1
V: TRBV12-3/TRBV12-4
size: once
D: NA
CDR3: CASSSVGGGAFF
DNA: TGTGCCAGCAGTTCCGTCGGAGGAGGAGCTTTCTTT

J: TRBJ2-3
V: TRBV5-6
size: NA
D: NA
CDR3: CASSLDQTGLTDTQYF
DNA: TGTGCCAGCAGCTTGGACCAGACAGGTCTGACAGATACGCAGTATTTT

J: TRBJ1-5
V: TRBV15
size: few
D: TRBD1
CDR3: CAVGQNQPQHF
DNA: TGTGCCGTGGGACAGAATCAGCCCCAGCATTTT

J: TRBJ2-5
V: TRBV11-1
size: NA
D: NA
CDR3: CASSAPTQGSETQYF
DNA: TGTGCCAGCAGCGCCCCCACACAGGGATCAGAGACCCAGTACTTC

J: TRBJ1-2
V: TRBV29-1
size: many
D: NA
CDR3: CSVAGGSNYGYTF
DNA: TGCAGCGTTGCGGGCGGCTCAAACTATGGCTACACCTTC

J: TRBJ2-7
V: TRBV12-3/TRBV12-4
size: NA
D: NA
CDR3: CASSPGDPTQYF
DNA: TGTGCCAGCAGTCCCGGTGACCCAACCCAGTACTTC

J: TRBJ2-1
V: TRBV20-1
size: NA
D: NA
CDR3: CGVGGSEQFF
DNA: TGCGGGGTGGGAGGTAGTGAGCAGTTCTTC

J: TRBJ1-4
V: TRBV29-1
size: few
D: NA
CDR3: CSVDLGATNEKLFF
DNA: TGCAGCGTTGACCTCGGTGCAACTAATGAAAAACTGTTTTTT

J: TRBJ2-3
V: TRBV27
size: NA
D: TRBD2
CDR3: CASSLRQDLAGATDTQYF
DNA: TGTGCCAGCAGTTTACGTCAGGATCTAGCGGGAGCCACAGATACGCAGTATTTT

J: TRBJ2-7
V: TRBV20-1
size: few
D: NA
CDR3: CSAAHRDPYEQYF
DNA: TGCAGTGCTGCTCACAGGGACCCCTACGAGCAGTACTTC